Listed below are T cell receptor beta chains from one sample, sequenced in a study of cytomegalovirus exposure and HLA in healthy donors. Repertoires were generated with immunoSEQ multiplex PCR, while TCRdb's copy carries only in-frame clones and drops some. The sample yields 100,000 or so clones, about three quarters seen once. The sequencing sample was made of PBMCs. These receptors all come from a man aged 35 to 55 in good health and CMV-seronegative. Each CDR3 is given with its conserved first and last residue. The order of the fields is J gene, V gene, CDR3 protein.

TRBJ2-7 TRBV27 CASSLVGAYEQYF
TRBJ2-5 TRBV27 CAISSGTGGRETQYF
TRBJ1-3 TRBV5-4 CASSPQYSGNTIYF
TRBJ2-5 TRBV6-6 CASRPNSGGSETQYF
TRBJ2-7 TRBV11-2 CASSSGTAYEQYF
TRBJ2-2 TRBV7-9 CASSFPWASTGELFF
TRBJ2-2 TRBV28 CASTPAGDTNTGELFF
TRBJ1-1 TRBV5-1 CASSPFLSTEAFF
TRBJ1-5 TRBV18 CASSPPGDSNQPQHF
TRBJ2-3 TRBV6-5 CASSYQGQGDTQYF
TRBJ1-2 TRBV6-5 CASSFTGKGYTF
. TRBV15 CATSGDRSYEQYF
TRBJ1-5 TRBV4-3 CASSWDSNSNQPQHF
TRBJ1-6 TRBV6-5 CASQGQGYNSPLHF
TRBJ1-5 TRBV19 CASSIARENSNQPQHF
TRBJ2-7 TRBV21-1 CASLVQGRSYEQYF
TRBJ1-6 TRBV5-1 CASSLGGTGGSNSPLHF
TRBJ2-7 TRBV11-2 CASSPIDRKGAYEQYF
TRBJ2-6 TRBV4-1 CASSHRTPSVAGGPSGANVLTF
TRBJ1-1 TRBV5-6 CASSSQGNTEAFF
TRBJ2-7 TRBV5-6 CASSLPGQGPEQYF
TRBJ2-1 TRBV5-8 CASSFRCEQFF
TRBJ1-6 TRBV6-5 CASTGQSNSPLHF
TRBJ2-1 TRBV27 CASSLSFNRGLNIGYNEQFF